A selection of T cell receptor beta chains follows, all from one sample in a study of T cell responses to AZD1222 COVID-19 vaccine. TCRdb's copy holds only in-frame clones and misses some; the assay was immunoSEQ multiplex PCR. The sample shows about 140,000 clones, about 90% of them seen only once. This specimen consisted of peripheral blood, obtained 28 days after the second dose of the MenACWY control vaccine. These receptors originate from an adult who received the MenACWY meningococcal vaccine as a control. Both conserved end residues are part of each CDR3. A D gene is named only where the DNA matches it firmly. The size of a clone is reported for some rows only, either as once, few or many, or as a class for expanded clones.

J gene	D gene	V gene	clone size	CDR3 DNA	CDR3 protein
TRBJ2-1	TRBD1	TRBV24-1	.	TGTGCCACCAGTGATTCCGGGACAGTAGTAGGAGGTGAGCAGTTCTTC	CATSDSGTVVGGEQFF
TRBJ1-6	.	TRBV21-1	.	TGTGCCAGCAGCAAAGATGAGAATTCACCCCTCCACTTT	CASSKDENSPLHF
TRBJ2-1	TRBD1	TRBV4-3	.	TGCGCCAGCAGCCAAGAGGGACAGGGCTACAATGAGCAGTTCTTC	CASSQEGQGYNEQFF
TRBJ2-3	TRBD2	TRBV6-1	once	TGTGCCAGCAGTGAGAGAAGTTTAGCGGGGGGCGTCACAGATACGCAGTATTTT	CASSERSLAGGVTDTQYF
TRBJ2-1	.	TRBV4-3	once	TGCGCCAGCAGCCAAAACCCGGACAGCTACAATGAGCAGTTCTTC	CASSQNPDSYNEQFF
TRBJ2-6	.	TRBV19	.	TGTGCCAGTAGTATAGTGCCAGGGACTGGGGCCAACGTCCTGACTTTC	CASSIVPGTGANVLTF
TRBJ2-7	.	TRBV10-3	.	TGTGCCATCAGTGAGGGGGGGCGCGGGAGAGGCAACGAGCAGTACTTC	CAISEGGRGRGNEQYF
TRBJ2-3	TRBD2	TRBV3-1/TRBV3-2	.	TGTGCCAGCAGCCAAGGACTAGCCCGCACAGATACGCAGTATTTT	CASSQGLARTDTQYF
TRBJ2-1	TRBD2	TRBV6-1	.	TGTGCCAGCAGTGGGGGGAGCGGGGCGGTAGGTAATGAGCAGTTCTTC	CASSGGSGAVGNEQFF
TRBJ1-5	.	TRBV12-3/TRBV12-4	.	TGTGCCAGCAGTTTTGTGGGAAATCAGCCCCAGCATTTT	CASSFVGNQPQHF
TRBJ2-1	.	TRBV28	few	TGTGCCAGCAGTACCACCCGACTTACCTACAATGAGCAGTTCTTC	CASSTTRLTYNEQFF
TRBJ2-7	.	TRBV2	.	TGTGCCAGCAGGAGGGACGGGAACGAGCAGTACTTC	CASRRDGNEQYF
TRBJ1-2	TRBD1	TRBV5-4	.	TGTGCCAGCAGCGGTGAACAGGGGTATGGCTACACCTTC	CASSGEQGYGYTF
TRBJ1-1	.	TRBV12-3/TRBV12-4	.	TGTGCCAGCAGCGGGGGGGCTGAAGCTTTCTTT	CASSGGAEAFF
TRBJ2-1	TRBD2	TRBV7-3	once	TGTGCCAGCAGCCCAATAGCGGGGGGGCTAGAGGAGCAGTTCTTC	CASSPIAGGLEEQFF
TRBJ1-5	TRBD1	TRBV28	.	TGTGCCAGCAGTTTATCTGGACAGGGGGTATCTCAGCCCCAGCATTTT	CASSLSGQGVSQPQHF
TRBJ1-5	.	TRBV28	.	TGTGCCAGCAGTTTCGGGCAGGGAGGACAGCCCCAGCATTTT	CASSFGQGGQPQHF
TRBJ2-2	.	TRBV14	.	TGTGCCAGCAGCGCACATAACACCGGGGAGCTGTTTTTT	CASSAHNTGELFF
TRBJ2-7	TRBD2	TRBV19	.	TGTGCCAGTAGTGCCTCACCGGCGGGGGGGCGTTGGGAGCAGTACTTC	CASSASPAGGRWEQYF
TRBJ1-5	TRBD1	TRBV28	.	TGTGCCAGCAGCCCAGGACAGGGGGCCGATCAGCCCCAGCATTTT	CASSPGQGADQPQHF
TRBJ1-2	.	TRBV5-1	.	TGCGCCAGCAGCCCAGGACAGCCGATTAACTATGGCTACACCTTC	CASSPGQPINYGYTF
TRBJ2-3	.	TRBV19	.	TGTGCCAGCAGAACTCGGAAAACTAGCACAGATACGCAGTATTTT	CASRTRKTSTDTQYF
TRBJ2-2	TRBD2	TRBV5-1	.	TGCGCCAGCAGCCCGGGACTAGGGGGACTCGCCGGGGAGCTGTTTTTT	CASSPGLGGLAGELFF
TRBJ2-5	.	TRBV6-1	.	TGTGCCAGCAGTCCCGGTATACCGGAGACCCAGTACTTC	CASSPGIPETQYF
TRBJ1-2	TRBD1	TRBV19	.	TGTGCCAGTACCAGAGGGACAGCCTATGGCTACACCTTC	CASTRGTAYGYTF
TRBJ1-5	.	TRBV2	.	TGTGCCAGCAGTAACGCAAGGGGCAATCAGCCCCAGCATTTT	CASSNARGNQPQHF
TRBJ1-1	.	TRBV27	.	TGTGCCAGCAGTTTTAACCAGAAAATGAACACTGAAGCTTTCTTT	CASSFNQKMNTEAFF
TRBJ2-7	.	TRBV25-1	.	TGTGCCAGCAGTGAGGGTAGCGGTGCCTCCTACGAGCAGTACTTC	CASSEGSGASYEQYF
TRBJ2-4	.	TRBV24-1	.	TGTGCCACCAGTGATACCACAGGACTAGCCAAAAACATTCAGTACTTC	CATSDTTGLAKNIQYF
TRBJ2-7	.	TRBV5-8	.	TGTGCCAGCAGCTTGATTCCGTCCATGGAGCAGTACTTC	CASSLIPSMEQYF
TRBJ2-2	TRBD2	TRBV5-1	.	TGCGCCAGCAGCCCAGAAGGGAGGGGCACCGGGGAGCTGTTTTTT	CASSPEGRGTGELFF
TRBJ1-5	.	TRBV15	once	TGTGCCACCAGCAGTAGACAGCAGAGCCCTCAGGGGCCCCAGCATTTT	CATSSRQQSPQGPQHF
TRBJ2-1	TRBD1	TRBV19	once	TGTGCCAGTAGTCCAGACAGGGATCCCTACAATGAGCAGTTCTTC	CASSPDRDPYNEQFF
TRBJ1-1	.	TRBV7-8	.	TGTGCCAGCAGCTCCCCCGCCGGGGTGAACACTGAAGCTTTCTTT	CASSSPAGVNTEAFF
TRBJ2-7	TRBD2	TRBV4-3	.	TGCGCCAGCAGCCAGAGTAGCGGGAGGGGTGAGCAGTACTTC	CASSQSSGRGEQYF
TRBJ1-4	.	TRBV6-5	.	TGTGCCAGCAGCCCCCGGAGGGGGGCGGGGGAAAAACTGTTTTTT	CASSPRRGAGEKLFF
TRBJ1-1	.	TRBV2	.	TGTGCCAGCAGTGACGTGACCCCGAACACTGAAGCTTTCTTT	CASSDVTPNTEAFF
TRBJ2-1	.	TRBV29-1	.	TGCAGCGTTGAGGTACAAGGGCCCTACAATGAGCAGTTCTTC	CSVEVQGPYNEQFF
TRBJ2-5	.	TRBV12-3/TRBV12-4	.	TGTGCCAGCAAGCAGGCAGGAAGGGAGACCCAGTACTTC	CASKQAGRETQYF
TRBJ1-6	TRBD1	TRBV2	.	TGTGCCAGCAACGACAGGGGCAATTCACCCCTCCACTTT	CASNDRGNSPLHF
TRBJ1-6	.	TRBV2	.	TGTGCCAGCATAAAGAGTTTAAGATCACCCCTCCACTTT	CASIKSLRSPLHF
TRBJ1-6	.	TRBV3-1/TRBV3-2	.	TGTGCCAGCAGCCCGCCTCGGGCTTCACCCCTCCACTTT	CASSPPRASPLHF
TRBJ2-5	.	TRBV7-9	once	TGTGCCAGCAGTGGTCAAACCCAAGAGACCCAGTACTTC	CASSGQTQETQYF
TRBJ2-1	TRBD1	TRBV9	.	TGTGCCAGCAGCGTGACTCAACAGGGGGCGGGTGAGCAGTTCTTC	CASSVTQQGAGEQFF
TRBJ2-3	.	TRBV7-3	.	TGTGCCAGCAGCCCAGGGACCTCAGATACGCAGTATTTT	CASSPGTSDTQYF
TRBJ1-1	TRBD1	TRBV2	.	TGTGCCAGCACTAGAGGGGGGACAGGGGTTATGAACACTGAAGCTTTCTTT	CASTRGGTGVMNTEAFF
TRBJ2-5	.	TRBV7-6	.	TGTGCCAGCAGCTTAGATGGGCAGGGCAGTGAGACCCAGTACTTC	CASSLDGQGSETQYF
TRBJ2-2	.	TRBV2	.	TGTGCCAGCAGTGAAATCAGGAGCGCCGGGGAGCTGTTTTTT	CASSEIRSAGELFF
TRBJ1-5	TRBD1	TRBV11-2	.	TGTGCCAGCAGCGAAGGCCAGACAGGGAATAGCAATCAGCCCCAGCATTTT	CASSEGQTGNSNQPQHF
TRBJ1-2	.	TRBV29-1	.	TGCAGCGTTGAAGGGAACTATGGCTACACCTTC	CSVEGNYGYTF
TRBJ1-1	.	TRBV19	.	TGTGCCAGTAGTATAGACAAGGGGACGAACACTGAAGCTTTCTTT	CASSIDKGTNTEAFF
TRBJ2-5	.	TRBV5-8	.	TGTGCCAGCAGCTTGGTTCAAGGGGGGGCCGTGCAGACCCAGTACTTC	CASSLVQGGAVQTQYF
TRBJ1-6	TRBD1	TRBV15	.	TGTGCCACCAGCAGTGGACAGGGTACCTATAATTCACCCCTCCACTTT	CATSSGQGTYNSPLHF